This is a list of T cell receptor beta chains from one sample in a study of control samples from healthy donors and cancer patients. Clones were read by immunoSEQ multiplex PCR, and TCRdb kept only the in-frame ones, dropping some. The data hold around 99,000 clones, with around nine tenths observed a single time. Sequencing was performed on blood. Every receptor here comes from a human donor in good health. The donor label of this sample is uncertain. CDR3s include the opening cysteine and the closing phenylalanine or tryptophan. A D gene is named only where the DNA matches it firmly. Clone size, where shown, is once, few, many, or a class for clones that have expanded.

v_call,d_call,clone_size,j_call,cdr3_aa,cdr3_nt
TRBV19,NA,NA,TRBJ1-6,CASSIGNSPLHF,TGTGCCAGTAGTATAGGGAATTCACCCCTCCACTTT
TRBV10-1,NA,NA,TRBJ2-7,CASSESGQPLWQYF,TGCGCCAGCAGTGAGTCGGGGCAGCCCCTTTGGCAGTACTTC
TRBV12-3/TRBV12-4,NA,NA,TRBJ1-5,CASSSGKNQPQHF,TGTGCCAGCAGTTCAGGGAAGAATCAGCCCCAGCATTTT
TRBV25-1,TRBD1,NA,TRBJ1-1,CASKARGRGNTEAFF,TGTGCCAGCAAGGCCAGGGGGCGCGGGAACACTGAAGCTTTCTTT
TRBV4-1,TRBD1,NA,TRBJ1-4,CASSQLGQTTNEKLFF,TGCGCCAGCAGCCAACTGGGACAGACAACTAATGAAAAACTGTTTTTT
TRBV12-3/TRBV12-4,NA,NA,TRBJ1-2,CASSETGGYTF,TGTGCCAGCAGTGAGACAGGCGGGTACACCTTC
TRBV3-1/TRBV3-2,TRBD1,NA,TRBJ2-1,CASSPGTANNNEQFF,TGTGCCAGCAGCCCCGGGACAGCTAATAACAATGAGCAGTTCTTC
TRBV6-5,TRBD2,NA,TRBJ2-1,CASNDGGANSNEQFF,TGTGCCAGCAACGACGGGGGGGCGAACTCTAATGAGCAGTTCTTC
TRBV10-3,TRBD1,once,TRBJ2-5,CAISERDSLLETQYF,TGTGCCATCAGTGAGAGGGACAGCTTGCTAGAGACCCAGTACTTC
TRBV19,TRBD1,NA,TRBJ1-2,CASSGQGASRGYTF,TGTGCCAGTAGTGGGCAGGGGGCCTCTAGGGGCTACACCTTC
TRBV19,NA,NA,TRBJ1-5,CASSRGESWQPQHF,TGTGCCAGTAGTAGAGGAGAGTCCTGGCAGCCCCAGCATTTT
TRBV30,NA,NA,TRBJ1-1,CAWTKQGSMNTEAFF,TGTGCCTGGACGAAACAGGGATCTATGAACACTGAAGCTTTCTTT
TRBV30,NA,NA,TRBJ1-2,CAWSVGRHLGYTF,TGTGCCTGGAGTGTCGGAAGACACTTGGGCTACACCTTC
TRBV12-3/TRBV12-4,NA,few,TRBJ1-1,CASSWSGSTEAFF,TGTGCCAGCAGTTGGTCGGGATCCACTGAAGCTTTCTTT
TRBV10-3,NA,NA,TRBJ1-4,CAISESGGWPANEKLFF,TGTGCCATCAGTGAGTCAGGAGGGTGGCCAGCTAATGAAAAACTGTTTTTT
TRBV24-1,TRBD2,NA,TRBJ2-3,CATSDLLAGTDTQYF,TGTGCCACCAGTGATTTGCTAGCGGGGACAGATACGCAGTATTTT
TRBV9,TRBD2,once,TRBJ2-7,CASSSGLAGSYEQYF,TGTGCCAGCAGCTCCGGACTAGCGGGGAGCTACGAGCAGTACTTC
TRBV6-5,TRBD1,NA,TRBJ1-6,CASRGQGHNSPLHF,TGTGCCAGCAGGGGACAGGGGCATAATTCACCCCTCCACTTT